This is a list of T cell receptor beta chains from one sample in a study of regulatory T cells in long-lasting Graves disease. MiXCR, run by TCRdb on the multiplex PCR reads, gives a single entry per CDR3 protein. The sample carries 500,000 to 700,000 distinct CDR3 sequences, around 32% recorded once. This sample comprised peripheral blood mononuclear cells (PBMCs), obtained when the disease was refractory, from a patient treated with antithyroid drugs. The origin of the receptors is a female donor with Graves disease. Both conserved end residues are part of each CDR3. D genes are given only for firm matches. Size values are once, few and many counts, or a class for expanded clones, and some rows have none.

-	-	TRBV3-1	TRBJ1-1	CASSRPTPTHTEAFF	TGTGCCAGCAGCCGGCCCACCCCAACACACACTGAAGCTTTCTTT
-	-	TRBV20-1	TRBJ2-5	CSASRQKETQYF	TGCAGTGCTAGCCGACAGAAAGAGACCCAGTACTTC
few	TRBD1	TRBV6-5	TRBJ1-5	CASSYRQGNREPQHF	TGTGCCAGCAGTTACCGACAGGGGAATAGAGAGCCCCAGCATTTT
few	-	TRBV7-2	TRBJ1-2	CASSFRAAGYTF	TGTGCCAGCAGCTTTAGGGCGGCTGGCTACACCTTC
many	TRBD1	TRBV28	TRBJ1-2	CASSSPWDRGDYGYTF	TGTGCCAGCAGTTCCCCATGGGACAGGGGGGACTATGGCTACACCTTC
-	TRBD2	TRBV29-1	TRBJ2-7	CSVESLAGAGEQYF	TGCAGCGTTGAATCACTAGCGGGAGCTGGTGAGCAGTACTTC
once	TRBD1	TRBV7-9	TRBJ1-4	CASSSSDDRDRGRSGQLFF	TGTGCCAGCAGCTCTTCCGACGACCGAGACAGGGGAAGGTCGGGTCAACTGTTTTTT
few	-	TRBV19	TRBJ1-2	CASSVTGRGYTF	TGTGCCAGTAGTGTCACAGGGCGAGGCTACACCTTC
-	TRBD2	TRBV7-9	TRBJ2-2	CASSPLAGGPGELFF	TGTGCCAGCAGCCCACTAGCGGGAGGTCCCGGGGAGCTGTTTTTT
-	TRBD1	TRBV11-2	TRBJ1-1	CASSQFRDRNNTEAFF	TGTGCCAGCAGCCAGTTTAGGGACAGAAACAACACTGAAGCTTTCTTT
-	TRBD2	TRBV7-9	TRBJ2-1	CASSLSGATYNEQFF	TGTGCCAGCAGTTTGAGCGGGGCGACCTACAATGAGCAGTTCTTC
few	-	TRBV19	TRBJ1-5	CASSMWGMHQPQHF	TGTGCCAGTAGTATGTGGGGGATGCATCAGCCCCAGCATTTT
few	TRBD1	TRBV7-3	TRBJ1-2	CASSPGVSGPGGGGYTF	TGTGCCAGCAGTCCCGGAGTATCCGGCCCAGGGGGAGGTGGCTACACCTTC
-	TRBD1	TRBV7-9	TRBJ1-1	CASSSSTRTTGGWNTEAFF	TGTGCCAGCAGCTCATCAACTAGGACGACAGGGGGCTGGAACACTGAAGCTTTCTTT
many	-	TRBV28	TRBJ1-2	CASSLSQGRRGGYTF	TGTGCCAGCAGTTTGTCTCAGGGGCGTCGCGGGGGCTACACCTTC
many	TRBD1	TRBV12-3/TRBV12-4	TRBJ2-7	CASSSRTGTYEQYF	TGTGCCAGCAGTTCCCGGACAGGAACCTACGAGCAGTACTTC
-	-	TRBV5-5	TRBJ1-3	CASSPSTDRSTIYF	TGTGCCAGCAGCCCCAGCACCGACCGAAGCACCATATATTTT
few	-	TRBV5-1	TRBJ2-7	CASRPTSLPSYEQYF	TGCGCCAGCAGACCTACTAGCTTACCCTCCTACGAGCAGTACTTC
-	-	TRBV5-1	TRBJ1-2	CASSLGAHYGYTF	TGCGCCAGCAGCTTAGGAGCCCACTATGGCTACACCTTC
-	TRBD1	TRBV7-9	TRBJ1-4	CASSVPGTGVEKLFF	TGTGCCAGCAGCGTCCCCGGGACAGGGGTAGAAAAACTGTTTTTT
-	-	TRBV28	TRBJ2-2	CASSQPTGLKGELFF	TGTGCCAGCAGCCAGCCCACAGGGTTGAAGGGGGAGCTGTTTTTT
-	TRBD1	TRBV29-1	TRBJ1-3	CSVDTGAGDTIYF	TGCAGCGTGGATACAGGGGCCGGGGACACCATATATTTT
few	-	TRBV12-3/TRBV12-4	TRBJ2-7	CASSFVRHF	TGTGCCAGCAGTTTCGTGCGGCACTTC
few	TRBD2	TRBV12-3/TRBV12-4	TRBJ2-2	CASRERESHGELFF	TGTGCCAGCCGCGAGCGGGAATCTCACGGGGAGCTGTTTTTT
-	-	TRBV7-8	TRBJ1-3	CASSLNRDPGNTIYF	TGTGCCAGCAGCTTAAACAGGGATCCTGGAAACACCATATATTTT
-	-	TRBV28	TRBJ2-3	CAGSFVGSGSTDTQYF	TGTGCCGGCAGTTTCGTCGGTAGCGGAAGCACAGATACGCAGTATTTT
few	-	TRBV7-2	TRBJ2-2	CASSLASGTPGELFF	TGTGCCAGCAGCTTAGCATCGGGGACCCCCGGGGAGCTGTTTTTT
few	-	TRBV12-3/TRBV12-4	TRBJ1-2	CASSYRALSGYTF	TGTGCCAGCAGTTACAGGGCCCTGAGCGGCTACACCTTC
few	-	TRBV13	TRBJ2-5	CASSLYGSAGSKTPQYF	TGTGCCAGCAGCTTATACGGGTCGGCAGGCTCCAAGACGCCCCAGTACTTC
once	-	TRBV12-3/TRBV12-4	TRBJ1-1	CASGLGGDTGAFF	TGTGCCAGCGGCCTGGGGGGGGACACTGGAGCTTTCTTT
-	-	TRBV10-1	TRBJ2-5	CASSESRYKETQYF	TGCGCCAGCAGTGAGTCGCGCTATAAAGAGACCCAGTACTTC
-	TRBD1	TRBV6-1	TRBJ1-1	CASRQGILGEAFF	TGTGCCAGCAGACAGGGGATTTTAGGTGAAGCTTTCTTT
-	TRBD1	TRBV20-1	TRBJ2-7	CSAKDRGLGSYEQYF	TGCAGTGCTAAGGACAGGGGGCTCGGGTCCTACGAGCAGTACTTC
-	TRBD1	TRBV29-1	TRBJ2-5	CSVVDRGFIETQYF	TGCAGCGTTGTTGACAGGGGTTTTATAGAGACCCAGTACTTC
-	-	TRBV7-9	TRBJ2-7	CASSASLGQLAYEQYF	TGTGCCAGCAGCGCCTCTCTCGGACAGCTTGCCTACGAGCAGTACTTC
-	-	TRBV27	TRBJ2-7	CANSPGATGNHEQYF	TGTGCCAACAGCCCTGGTGCTACAGGGAACCACGAGCAGTACTTC
few	TRBD1	TRBV5-6	TRBJ1-4	CASSRDRGREKLFF	TGTGCCAGCAGCCGGGACAGGGGGCGGGAAAAACTGTTTTTT
-	TRBD2	TRBV14	TRBJ2-7	CASSQEDGLVVSEQYF	TGTGCCAGCAGCCAAGAAGACGGACTAGTAGTGAGTGAGCAGTACTTC
-	-	TRBV3-1	TRBJ1-5	CASSQDWGGQQPQHF	TGTGCCAGCAGCCAAGATTGGGGGGGGCAACAGCCCCAGCATTTT
-	TRBD2	TRBV7-2	TRBJ2-1	CASSLWGSGSSNEQFF	TGTGCCAGCAGCTTATGGGGGAGCGGGAGCTCCAATGAGCAGTTCTTC
few	TRBD2	TRBV28	TRBJ2-2	CASSRLGGGRGTGELFF	TGTGCCAGCAGCCGGTTGGGGGGAGGGAGAGGCACCGGGGAGCTGTTTTTT
few	-	TRBV10-3	TRBJ2-7	CAVRDSPRDEQYF	TGTGCCGTCCGGGACTCCCCCCGGGACGAGCAGTACTTC
-	TRBD1	TRBV12-3/TRBV12-4	TRBJ1-2	CASSSRQGLNYGYTF	TGTGCCAGCAGTTCCCGACAGGGTCTCAACTATGGCTACACCTTC
-	-	TRBV7-9	TRBJ2-5	CASSQPGTQETQYF	TGTGCCAGCAGCCAGCCCGGGACCCAAGAGACCCAGTACTTC
few	-	TRBV24-1	TRBJ2-5	CATSDSVQETQYF	TGTGCCACCAGCGACAGCGTCCAAGAGACCCAGTACTTC
few	-	TRBV2	TRBJ1-2	CASSEAPWGAGSSPYGYTF	TGTGCCAGCAGTGAAGCCCCGTGGGGCGCTGGGTCCTCTCCCTATGGCTACACCTTC
-	-	TRBV29-1	TRBJ1-1	CSVEASGRGEAIF	TGCAGCGTTGAAGCTTCAGGGCGAGGTGAAGCTATCTTT
-	TRBD2	TRBV3-1	TRBJ2-7	CASSQDQTSGTYEQYF	TGTGCCAGCAGCCAAGATCAGACTAGCGGGACCTACGAGCAGTACTTC
-	TRBD2	TRBV27	TRBJ2-2	CASSLSVGEGRSGELFF	TGTGCCAGCAGTTTATCGGTCGGGGAGGGCCGGTCCGGGGAGCTGTTTTTT
few	TRBD1	TRBV6-1	TRBJ2-2	CASSIGQGDTGELFF	TGTGCCAGCAGCATCGGACAGGGTGACACCGGGGAGCTGTTTTTT
many	-	TRBV20-1	TRBJ2-5	CSAYRETQYF	TGCAGTGCTTATCGGGAGACCCAGTACTTC
-	-	TRBV7-2	TRBJ2-7	CASTIRLGSYEQYF	TGTGCCAGCACCATTCGACTAGGCTCCTACGAGCAGTACTTC